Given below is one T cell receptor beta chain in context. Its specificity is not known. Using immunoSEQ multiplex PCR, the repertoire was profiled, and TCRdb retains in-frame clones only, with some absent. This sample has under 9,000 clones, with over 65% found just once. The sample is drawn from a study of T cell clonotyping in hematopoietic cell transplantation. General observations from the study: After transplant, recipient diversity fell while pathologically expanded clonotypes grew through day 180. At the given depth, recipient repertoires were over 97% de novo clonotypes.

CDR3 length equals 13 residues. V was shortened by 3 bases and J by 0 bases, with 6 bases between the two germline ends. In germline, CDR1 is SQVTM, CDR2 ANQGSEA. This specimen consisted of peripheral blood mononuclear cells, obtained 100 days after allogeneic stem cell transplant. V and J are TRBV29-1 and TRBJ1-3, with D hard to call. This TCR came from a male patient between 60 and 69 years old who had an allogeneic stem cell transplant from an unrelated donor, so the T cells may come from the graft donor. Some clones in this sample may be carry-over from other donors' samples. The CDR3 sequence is CSVDESSGNTIYF. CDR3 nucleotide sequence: TGCAGCGTTGACGAGAGCTCTGGAAACACCATATATTTT.